These T cell receptor beta chains were read from a single sample in a study of T-cell reconstitution after alpha-beta-depleted transplantation in children. TCRdb processed the PCR reads anew with MiXCR; each CDR3 protein has one entry. This sample yields some 840,000 distinct CDR3 sequences, of which approximately 15% are seen a single time; 5% belongs to the top ten. Specimen: PBMCs, mostly from graft donor cells, collected 360 days after TCRalphabeta/CD19-depleted stem cell transplant. The receptors were gathered from a male patient between 10 and 17 years old who had a stem cell transplant for acute lymphoblastic leukemia, so the T cells may come from the graft donor. Both conserved end residues are part of each CDR3. A D gene is named only where the DNA matches it firmly. Clone size appears in some rows only: once, few, many, or a class for an expanded clone.

v_gene	d_gene	abundance	j_gene	CDR3aa	CDR3nt
TRBV7-9	TRBD1	-	TRBJ2-3	CASSLMGQGSDTQYF	TGTGCCAGCAGCTTAATGGGACAGGGCTCAGATACGCAGTATTTT
TRBV29-1	-	-	TRBJ1-2	CSVKRVVPYYGYTF	TGCAGCGTTAAACGAGTGGTTCCATACTATGGCTACACCTTC
TRBV5-1	TRBD2	-	TRBJ2-1	CASSLGASGIDEQFF	TGCGCCAGCAGCTTGGGCGCTAGCGGGATCGATGAGCAGTTCTTC
TRBV5-1	-	many	TRBJ1-1	CASSFRSMNTEAFF	TGCGCCAGCAGCTTCAGATCCATGAACACTGAAGCTTTCTTT
TRBV20-1	-	few	TRBJ2-7	CSASGTVDYEQYF	TGCAGTGCCTCCGGGACTGTCGACTACGAGCAGTACTTC
TRBV27	TRBD1	-	TRBJ2-1	CASRITGTGVNEQFF	TGTGCCAGCCGAATTACCGGGACAGGCGTTAATGAGCAGTTCTTC
TRBV7-3	TRBD2	few	TRBJ2-5	CASSLKGPTSPTKETQYF	TGTGCCAGCAGCTTAAAGGGGCCGACTAGCCCCACCAAGGAGACCCAGTACTTC
TRBV27	-	-	TRBJ2-7	CASSFSSTYEQYF	TGTGCCAGCAGTTTCTCCTCGACCTACGAGCAGTACTTC
TRBV5-1	-	few	TRBJ2-3	CASSEGHSYSTDTQYF	TGCGCCAGCAGCGAGGGACACTCCTATAGCACAGATACGCAGTATTTT
TRBV4-1	TRBD2	-	TRBJ2-3	CASSRRREGADTQYF	TGCGCCAGCAGCCGACGGCGGGAGGGGGCAGATACGCAGTATTTT
TRBV12-3/TRBV12-4	TRBD1	-	TRBJ2-7	CASSSTGAIVQYF	TGTGCCAGCAGTTCCACAGGGGCAATAGTGCAGTACTTC
TRBV5-1	-	-	TRBJ1-3	CASRLRPGGKSGNTIYF	TGCGCCAGCAGACTTCGACCGGGGGGGAAGTCTGGAAACACCATATATTTT